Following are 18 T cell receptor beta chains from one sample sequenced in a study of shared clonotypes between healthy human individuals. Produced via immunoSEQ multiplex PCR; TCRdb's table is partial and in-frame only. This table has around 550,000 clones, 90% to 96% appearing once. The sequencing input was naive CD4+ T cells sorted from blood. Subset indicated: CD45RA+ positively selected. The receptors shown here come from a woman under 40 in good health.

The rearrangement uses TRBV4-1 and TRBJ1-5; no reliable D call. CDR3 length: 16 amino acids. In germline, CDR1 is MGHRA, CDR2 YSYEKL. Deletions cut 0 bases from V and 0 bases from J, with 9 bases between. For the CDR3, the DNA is TGCGCCAGCAGCCAAGACCCTGACCATAGCAATCAGCCCCAGCATTTT. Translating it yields CASSQDPDHSNQPQHF.

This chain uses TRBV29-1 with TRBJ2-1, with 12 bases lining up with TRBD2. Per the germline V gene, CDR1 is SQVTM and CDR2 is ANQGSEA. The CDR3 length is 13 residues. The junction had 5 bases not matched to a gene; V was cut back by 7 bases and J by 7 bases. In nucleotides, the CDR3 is TGCAGCGCTCGACTAGCGGGAGATAATGAGCAGTTCTTC. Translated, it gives CSARLAGDNEQFF.

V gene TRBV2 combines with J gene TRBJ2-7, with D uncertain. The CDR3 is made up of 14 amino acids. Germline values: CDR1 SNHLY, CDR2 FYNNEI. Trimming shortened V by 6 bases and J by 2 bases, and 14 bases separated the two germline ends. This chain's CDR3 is CASRPGRMAYEQYF. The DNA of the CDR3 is TGTGCCAGCAGGCCTGGTAGGATGGCCTACGAGCAGTACTTC.

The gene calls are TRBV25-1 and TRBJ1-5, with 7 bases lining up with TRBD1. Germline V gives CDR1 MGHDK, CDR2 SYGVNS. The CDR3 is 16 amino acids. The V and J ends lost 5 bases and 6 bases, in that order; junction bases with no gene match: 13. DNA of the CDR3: TGTGCCAGCAGTCAAGCCAGGGACAGCCGGTTTCAGCCCCAGCATTTT. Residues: CASSQARDSRFQPQHF.

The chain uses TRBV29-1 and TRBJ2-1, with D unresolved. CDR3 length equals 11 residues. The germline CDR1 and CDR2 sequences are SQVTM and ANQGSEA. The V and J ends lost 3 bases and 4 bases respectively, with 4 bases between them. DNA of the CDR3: TGCAGCGTTGAGAGATACAATGAGCAGTTCTTC. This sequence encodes CSVERYNEQFF.

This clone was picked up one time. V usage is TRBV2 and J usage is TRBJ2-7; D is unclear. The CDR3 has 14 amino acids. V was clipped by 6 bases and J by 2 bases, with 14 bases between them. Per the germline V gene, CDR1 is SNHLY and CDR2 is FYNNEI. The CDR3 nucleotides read TGTGCCAGCAGATTTGGTAGTCATGCCTACGAGCAGTACTTC. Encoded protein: CASRFGSHAYEQYF.

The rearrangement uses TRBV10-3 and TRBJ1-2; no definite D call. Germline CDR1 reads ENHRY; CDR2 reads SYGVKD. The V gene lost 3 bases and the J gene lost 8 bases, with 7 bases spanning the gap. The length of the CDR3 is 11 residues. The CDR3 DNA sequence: TGTGCCATCAGTGAATTCGCGGGCTACACCTTC. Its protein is CAISEFAGYTF.

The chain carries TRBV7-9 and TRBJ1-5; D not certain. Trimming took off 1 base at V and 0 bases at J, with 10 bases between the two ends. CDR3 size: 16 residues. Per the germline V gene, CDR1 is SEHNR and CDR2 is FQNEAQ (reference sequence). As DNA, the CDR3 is TGTGCCAGCAGCTTAGGGGGAACTAATAGCAATCAGCCCCAGCATTTT. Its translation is CASSLGGTNSNQPQHF.

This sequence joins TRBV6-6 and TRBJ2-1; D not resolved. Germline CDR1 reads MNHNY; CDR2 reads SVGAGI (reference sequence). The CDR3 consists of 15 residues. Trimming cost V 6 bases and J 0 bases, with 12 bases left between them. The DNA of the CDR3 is TGTGCCAGCAGCCCGAGTGTGGGCTCCTACAATGAGCAGTTCTTC. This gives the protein CASSPSVGSYNEQFF.

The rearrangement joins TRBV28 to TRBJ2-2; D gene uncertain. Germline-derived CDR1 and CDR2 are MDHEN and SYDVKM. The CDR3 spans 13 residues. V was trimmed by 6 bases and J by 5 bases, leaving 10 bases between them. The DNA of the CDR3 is TGTGCCAGCAGCCTCCCTGTTACCGGGGAGCTGTTTTTT. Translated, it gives CASSLPVTGELFF.

CDR3 amino acids: CATSINRGTEAFF. The CDR3 region has the DNA TGTGCCACCAGCATTAATAGGGGTACTGAAGCTTTCTTT. This chain joins TRBV15 and TRBJ1-1; D is possibly TRBD1 (5 bases). The germline CDR1 and CDR2 sequences are LNHNV and YYDKDF (reference sequence). V gave up 4 bases and J gave up 5 bases, with 11 bases separating them. This CDR3 has 13 residues.

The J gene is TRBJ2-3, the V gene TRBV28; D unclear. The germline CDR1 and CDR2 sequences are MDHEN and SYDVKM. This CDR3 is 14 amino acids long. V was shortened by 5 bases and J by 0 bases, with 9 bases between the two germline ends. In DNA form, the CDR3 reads TGTGCCAGCAGTGGGCCGGATAGCACAGATACGCAGTATTTT. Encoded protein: CASSGPDSTDTQYF. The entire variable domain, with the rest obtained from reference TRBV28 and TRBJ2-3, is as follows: DVKVTQSSRYLVKRTGEKVFLECVQDMDHENMFWYRQDPGLGLRLIYFSYDVKMKEKGDIPEGYSVSREKKERFSLILESASTNQTSMYLCASSGPDSTDTQYFGPGTRLTVL.

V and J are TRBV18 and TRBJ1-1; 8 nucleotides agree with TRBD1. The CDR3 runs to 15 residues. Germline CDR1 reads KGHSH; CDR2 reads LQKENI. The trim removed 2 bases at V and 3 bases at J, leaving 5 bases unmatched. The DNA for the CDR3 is TGTGCCAGCTCACCAGACAGGGGAAGCGACACTGAAGCTTTCTTT. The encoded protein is CASSPDRGSDTEAFF.

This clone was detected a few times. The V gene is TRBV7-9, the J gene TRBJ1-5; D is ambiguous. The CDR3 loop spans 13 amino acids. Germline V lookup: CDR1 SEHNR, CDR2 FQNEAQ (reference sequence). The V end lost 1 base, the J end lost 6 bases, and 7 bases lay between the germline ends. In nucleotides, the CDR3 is TGTGCCAGCAGCTTAGGGGAGGGTCAGCCCCAGCATTTT. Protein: CASSLGEGQPQHF.

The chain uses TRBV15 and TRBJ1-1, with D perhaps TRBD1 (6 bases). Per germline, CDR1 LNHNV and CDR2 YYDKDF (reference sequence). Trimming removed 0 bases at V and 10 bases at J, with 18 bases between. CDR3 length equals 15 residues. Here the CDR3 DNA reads TGTGCCACCAGCAGAGACAACGCCGGGACATCGGGAGCTTTCTTT. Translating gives CATSRDNAGTSGAFF.

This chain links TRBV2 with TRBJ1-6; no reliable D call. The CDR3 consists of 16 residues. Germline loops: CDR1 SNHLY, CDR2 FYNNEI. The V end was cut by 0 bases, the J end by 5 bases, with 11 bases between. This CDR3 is CASSEADPGNNSPLHF. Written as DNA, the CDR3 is TGTGCCAGCAGTGAAGCGGATCCCGGGAATAATTCACCCCTCCACTTT.

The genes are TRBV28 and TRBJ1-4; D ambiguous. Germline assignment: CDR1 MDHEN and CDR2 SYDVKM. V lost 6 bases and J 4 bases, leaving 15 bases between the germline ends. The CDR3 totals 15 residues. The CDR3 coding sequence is TGTGCCAGCAGCTCCCCGGAGGGCCATAATGAAAAACTGTTTTTT. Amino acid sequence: CASSSPEGHNEKLFF.

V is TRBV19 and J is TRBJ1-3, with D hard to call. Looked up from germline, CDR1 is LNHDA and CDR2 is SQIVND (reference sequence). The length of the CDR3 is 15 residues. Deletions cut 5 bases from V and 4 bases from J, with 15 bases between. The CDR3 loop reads CASSPYSSSGNTIYF. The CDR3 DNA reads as TGTGCCAGTAGTCCGTACTCAAGCTCGGGAAACACCATATATTTT.